These T cell receptor beta chains were read from a single sample in a study of naive CD8 T cells in extremely preterm neonates. Using immunoSEQ multiplex PCR, the repertoire was profiled, and TCRdb retains in-frame clones only, with some absent. Of about 7,100 clones detected, about 98% appear once; the ten largest clones hold less than 0.35%. Sequenced input: naive CD8+ T cells from blood. These receptors were taken from a human donor in good health. CDR3s include the opening cysteine and the closing phenylalanine or tryptophan. The D gene is left open where the match is weak. Size values are once, few and many counts, or a class for expanded clones, and some rows have none.

v_gene	abundance	len	d_gene	j_gene	CDR3nt	CDR3aa
TRBV30	NA	12	NA	TRBJ2-7	TGTGCCTGGAGTGACGACAGTTACGAGCAGTACTTC	CAWSDDSYEQYF
TRBV4-1	NA	15	TRBD1	TRBJ1-3	TGCGCCAGCAGCTTGCACAGGGGGAGAGGAAACACCATATATTTT	CASSLHRGRGNTIYF
TRBV11-2	NA	15	NA	TRBJ2-7	TGTGCCAGCAGCCAATACGGGTTCCCCGCCTACGAGCAGTACTTC	CASSQYGFPAYEQYF
TRBV6-1	NA	15	NA	TRBJ2-7	TGTGCCAGCACTCCCGGGGTAGGGTCACCCTACGAGCAGTACTTC	CASTPGVGSPYEQYF
TRBV19	NA	12	NA	TRBJ2-1	TGTGCCAGTAGTATAGGAGGAAATGAGCAGTTCTTC	CASSIGGNEQFF
TRBV6-5	NA	16	TRBD1	TRBJ2-7	TGTGCCAGCAGTTACTCGAACGGACAGGGGGCCTACGAGCAGTACTTC	CASSYSNGQGAYEQYF
TRBV9	NA	18	TRBD1	TRBJ1-1	TGTGCCAGCAGCGTAGCTGAATGGCAGGGGGCTACGGGGACTGAAGCTTTCTTT	CASSVAEWQGATGTEAFF
TRBV28	NA	15	NA	TRBJ1-6	TGTGCCAGCAGTTTAGAACCCCGAGGTGATTCACCCCTCCACTTT	CASSLEPRGDSPLHF
TRBV30	NA	14	NA	TRBJ2-1	TGTGCCTGGAGTTTGGGGGGCTCCTACAATGAGCAGTTCTTC	CAWSLGGSYNEQFF
TRBV7-9	NA	12	NA	TRBJ2-7	TGTGCCAGCAGCTCCCCGTCCTACGAGCAGTACTTC	CASSSPSYEQYF
TRBV19	NA	18	NA	TRBJ2-2	TGTGCCAGTAGTATAGGGAGATATACGGATTTACACACCGGGGAGCTGTTTTTT	CASSIGRYTDLHTGELFF
TRBV27	NA	13	TRBD1	TRBJ1-5	TGTGCCAGCAGCACAGGGGCTAGGCAGCCCCAGCATTTT	CASSTGARQPQHF
TRBV10-3	NA	15	TRBD2	TRBJ2-1	TGTGCCATCAGTGAAGGACTAGCGGATTACAATGAGCAGTTCTTC	CAISEGLADYNEQFF
TRBV7-9	NA	16	NA	TRBJ2-6	TGTGCCAGCAGCTTAGCGTACGGGTCAGGGGCCAACGTCCTGACTTTC	CASSLAYGSGANVLTF
TRBV6-5	NA	16	TRBD2	TRBJ2-1	TGTGCCAGCAGTTACACTAGCGGGAGCATAGGGAATGAGCAGTTCTTC	CASSYTSGSIGNEQFF
TRBV9	NA	13	NA	TRBJ2-2	TGTGCCAGCAGCCCCCCCCGGACCGGGGAGCTGTTTTTT	CASSPPRTGELFF
TRBV19	few	10	NA	TRBJ1-2	TGTGCCAGTAGAGGGGGTGGCTACACCTTC	CASRGGGYTF
TRBV18	NA	18	TRBD1	TRBJ1-1	TGTGCCAGCTCACCATGGTTACAGGGGTACCCTATGGACACTGAAGCTTTCTTT	CASSPWLQGYPMDTEAFF
TRBV4-1	NA	15	TRBD1	TRBJ1-2	TGCGCCAGCAGCCAAGAGCGCGACAGGGGGTATGGCTACACCTTC	CASSQERDRGYGYTF
TRBV7-3	NA	13	NA	TRBJ1-2	TGTGCCAGCAGCCCAACGACGGGTTATGGCTACACCTTC	CASSPTTGYGYTF
TRBV30	NA	15	TRBD2	TRBJ2-5	TGTGCCTGGAGTGTACTAGCGGGAGGAGATGAGACCCAGTACTTC	CAWSVLAGGDETQYF
TRBV2	NA	14	NA	TRBJ2-3	TGTGCCAGCATGGAGGGCCCTAGCACAGATACGCAGTATTTT	CASMEGPSTDTQYF
TRBV5-6	NA	14	NA	TRBJ2-3	TGTGCCAGCCGGGGTCGTACTAGCACAGATACGCAGTATTTT	CASRGRTSTDTQYF
TRBV7-6	NA	15	TRBD2	TRBJ2-5	TGTGCCAGCAGCGACGGGACTAGCGGACAAGATACCCAGCACTTC	CASSDGTSGQDTQHF
TRBV4-1	NA	15	NA	TRBJ1-3	TGCGCCAGCAGCCAAAGCCTAAGCTCTGGAAACACCATATATTTT	CASSQSLSSGNTIYF
TRBV19	NA	13	NA	TRBJ2-1	TGTGCCAGCTGGGGGGGCGTATACAATGAGCAGTTCTTC	CASWGGVYNEQFF
TRBV9	NA	13	NA	TRBJ1-1	TGTGCCAGCAGCGTAGGGGGGAGGACTGAAGCTTTCTTT	CASSVGGRTEAFF
TRBV7-3	NA	16	NA	TRBJ2-2	TGTGCCAGCAGCTTACGAGCGGAAGCTAACACCGGGGAGCTGTTTTTT	CASSLRAEANTGELFF
TRBV30	NA	14	TRBD2	TRBJ2-1	TGTGCCGGCTGTCCTAGCGGTCCTTACAATGAGCAGTTCTTC	CAGCPSGPYNEQFF
TRBV6-1	few	15	TRBD2	TRBJ2-7	TGTGCCAGCAGTGAAGCGGCGGCGGGAGGCTACGAGCAGTACTTC	CASSEAAAGGYEQYF
TRBV5-1	NA	15	TRBD2	TRBJ2-7	TGCGCCAGCGCCCTTTCCTCGCGGGAGGGGGAAGAGCAGTACTTC	CASALSSREGEEQYF
TRBV27	NA	13	NA	TRBJ2-7	TGTGCCAGCAGTTTATCTAGCCTCCACGAGCAGTACTTC	CASSLSSLHEQYF
TRBV27	NA	13	NA	TRBJ2-7	TGTGCCAGCAGTTTACTAGAGGCGGCCGAGCAGTACTTC	CASSLLEAAEQYF
TRBV10-1	NA	16	TRBD1	TRBJ1-2	TGCGCCAGCAGTTGGGACAGTCGGGCCCTGAGATATGGCTACACCTTC	CASSWDSRALRYGYTF
TRBV10-1	NA	21	TRBD2	TRBJ2-1	TGCGCCAGCAGTGAGAACCTACCGGGGGGACTAGCGGGAGCGAACTACAATGAGCAGTTCTTC	CASSENLPGGLAGANYNEQFF
TRBV4-2	once	14	TRBD2	TRBJ2-3	TGTGCCAGCAGCGCTGGACTAGTAGCAGATACGCAGTATTTT	CASSAGLVADTQYF
TRBV5-1	NA	14	TRBD2	TRBJ2-7	TGCGCCAGCAGCCCACCGTCGGGGAGGGACGAGCAGTACTTC	CASSPPSGRDEQYF
TRBV6-7	NA	15	NA	TRBJ2-5	TGTGCCAGCAGGCCTACGGCGGGCGGAAAAGAGACCCAGTACTTC	CASRPTAGGKETQYF
TRBV5-1	NA	17	TRBD1	TRBJ2-2	TGCGCCAGCAGCTTGATTATGACAGGGGGGCCTGCCGGGGAGCTGTTTTTT	CASSLIMTGGPAGELFF
TRBV7-9	NA	16	TRBD1	TRBJ1-2	TGTGCCAGCAGCTCAACTGCGGGACAGATCCTCAATGGCTACACCTTC	CASSSTAGQILNGYTF
TRBV6-5	NA	14	TRBD1	TRBJ2-5	TGTGCCAGCAGGGCCGGGACAGAAGAAGAGACCCAGTACTTC	CASRAGTEEETQYF
TRBV19	NA	15	TRBD2	TRBJ2-1	TGTGCCAGTAGTAGAGGACTAGCGGTGGGAAATGAGCAGTTCTTC	CASSRGLAVGNEQFF
TRBV5-5	NA	14	NA	TRBJ2-2	TGTGCCAGCAGCTCCTACGGGAACACCGGGGAGCTGTTTTTT	CASSSYGNTGELFF
TRBV21-1	NA	19	NA	TRBJ2-7	TGTGCCAGCAGCAAAAGAAGAAGACAGGGATTGGTCCGTGGCTACGAGCAGTACTTC	CASSKRRRQGLVRGYEQYF
TRBV27	once	14	NA	TRBJ1-5	TGTGCCAGCAGTTTATTGGCAGGCAATCAGCCCCAGCATTTT	CASSLLAGNQPQHF
TRBV27	NA	15	NA	TRBJ2-7	TGTGCCAGCAGTCTTACTACAGGGAGCTCCTACGAGCAGTACTTC	CASSLTTGSSYEQYF
TRBV7-9	NA	12	NA	TRBJ2-1	TGTGCGAACGAGGGGGATAGCAATGAGCAGTTCTTC	CANEGDSNEQFF
TRBV5-4	NA	12	NA	TRBJ1-2	TGTGCCAGCCGCCTAGGAGGCGCTGGCTACACCTTC	CASRLGGAGYTF
TRBV19	NA	14	TRBD1	TRBJ2-7	TGTGCCAGTAGCCCGACAGGGGACGGGAACGAGCAGTACTTC	CASSPTGDGNEQYF
TRBV11-2	NA	12	NA	TRBJ1-3	TGTGCCAGCAGCGAACCAGGGGACACCATATATTTT	CASSEPGDTIYF
TRBV27	NA	15	NA	TRBJ2-1	TGTGCCAGCAGTTTAAGGACAGTCGCCTACAATGAGCAGTTCTTC	CASSLRTVAYNEQFF
TRBV7-9	NA	13	NA	TRBJ1-2	TGTGCCAGCAGCTTATACGGGGACTATGGCTACACCTTC	CASSLYGDYGYTF
TRBV9	NA	13	NA	TRBJ2-3	TGTGCCAGCCTAACAGCCCGCACAGATACGCAGTATTTT	CASLTARTDTQYF